This T cell receptor (beta chain) was captured by sequencing in a study of OX40 agonist ivuxolimab in advanced cancers. The overall study: Partial responses, seen in three patients, involved one hepatocellular carcinoma and two cutaneous melanomas.

The table lists this clone with a few counts. Its cognate antigen is unknown. Sequencing was performed with immunoSEQ multiplex PCR; in TCRdb, only in-frame clones are kept and a portion is missing. The table lists approximately 75,000 clones, over 75% of them singletons, with approximately 6.1% in the top ten. General study findings and limits: The study found that CD8+ T cells averaged more expanded clones than CD4+.

The source is an adult with an advanced solid tumor such as melanoma, head and neck, liver or kidney cancer. Sequenced here: CD4+ or CD8+ T cells sorted from blood, sampled in a trial of the OX40 agonist ivuxolimab.

The CDR3 coding sequence is TGTGCCAGCAGCTCCGGACAAGGGGGGATAACTGAAGCTTTCTTT. It is translated as CASSSGQGGITEAFF. V usage is TRBV7-2 and J usage is TRBJ1-1; D possibly corresponds to TRBD1 (6 bases). Germline CDR1 SGHTA, CDR2 FQGNSA. V lost 4 bases to trimming and J lost 5 bases, with 17 bases between them. The CDR3 consists of 15 residues.